This TCR beta chain stems from a study of kidney transplant recipient with SARS-CoV-2 infection. Germline CDR1 and CDR2: SQVTM and ANQGSEA. Trimming cost V 5 bases and J 2 bases, with 10 bases left between them. This CDR3 contains 13 residues. A single record per CDR3 protein comes from TCRdb applying MiXCR to the reads. Of 250,000 or so distinct CDR3 sequences detected, 25% to 35% appear once; the ten largest clones hold nearly 7.5%. The source material was a blood sample, sampled at baseline and on approximately day 120 from a kidney transplant recipient. This TCR was sampled from a young adult male patient who had COVID-19 and was a kidney transplant recipient. Some T cells here may be from the graft donor. The genes are TRBV29-1 and TRBJ2-1; possibly TRBD1 or TRBD2 for D (6 bases each). CDR3 in DNA: TGCAGCGTTCAAGGGGGGACCTACAATGAGCAGTTCTTC. Protein sequence: CSVQGGTYNEQFF.